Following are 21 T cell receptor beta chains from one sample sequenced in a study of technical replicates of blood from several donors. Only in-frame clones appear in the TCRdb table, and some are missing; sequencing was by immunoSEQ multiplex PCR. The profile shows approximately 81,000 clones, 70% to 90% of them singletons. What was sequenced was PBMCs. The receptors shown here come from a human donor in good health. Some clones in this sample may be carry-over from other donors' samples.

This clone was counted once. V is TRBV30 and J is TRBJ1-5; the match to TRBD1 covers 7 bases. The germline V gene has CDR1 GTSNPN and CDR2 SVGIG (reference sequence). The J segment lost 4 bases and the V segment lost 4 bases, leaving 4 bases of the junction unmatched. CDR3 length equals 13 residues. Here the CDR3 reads CAWNRGENQPQHF. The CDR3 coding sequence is TGTGCCTGGAACAGGGGCGAGAATCAGCCCCAGCATTTT.

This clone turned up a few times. CDR3 nucleotides: TGTGCCAGCAGTCTGATAGGGGGCACTGAAGCTTTCTTT. It encodes CASSLIGGTEAFF. The V gene is TRBV6-5, the J gene TRBJ1-1, with a possible D match to TRBD1 (6 bases). The CDR3 has 13 amino acids. Trimming cost V 5 bases and J 4 bases, with 11 bases left between them. Germline values: CDR1 MNHEY, CDR2 SVGAGI.

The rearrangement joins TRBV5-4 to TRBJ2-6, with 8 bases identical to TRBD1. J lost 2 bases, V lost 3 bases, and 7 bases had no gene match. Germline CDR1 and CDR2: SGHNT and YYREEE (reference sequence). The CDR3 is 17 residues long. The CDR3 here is CASSSRQGAAGANVLTF. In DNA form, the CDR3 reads TGTGCCAGCAGCTCTCGGCAGGGGGCTGCTGGGGCCAACGTCCTGACTTTC.

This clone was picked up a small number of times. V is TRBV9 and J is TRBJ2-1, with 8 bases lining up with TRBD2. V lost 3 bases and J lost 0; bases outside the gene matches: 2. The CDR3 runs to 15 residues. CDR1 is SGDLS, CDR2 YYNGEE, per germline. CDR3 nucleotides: TGTGCCAGCAGCGCCGGGACTAGCTCCTACAATGAGCAGTTCTTC. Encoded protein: CASSAGTSSYNEQFF. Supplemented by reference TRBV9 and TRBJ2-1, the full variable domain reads DSGVTQTPKHLITATGQRVTLRCSPRSGDLSVYWYQQSLDQGLQFLIQYYNGEERAKGNILERFSAQQFPDLHSELNLSSLELGDSALYFCASSAGTSSYNEQFFGPGTRLTVL.

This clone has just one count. DNA of the CDR3: TGTGCCAGCAGCTTAGTGGGTCGAGGGATGTCGGGTAATGAAAAACTGTTTTTT. It yields the protein CASSLVGRGMSGNEKLFF. The chain combines TRBV7-2 with TRBJ1-4, with D unresolved. This CDR3 comprises 18 residues. CDR1 SGHTA and CDR2 FQGNSA come from the germline V gene. V lost 1 base and J lost 4, with 19 bases in between.

The CDR3 DNA is TGTGCCAGCAGCTTGGGGGCGCAGGTGAGAGAGACCCAGTACTTC. Amino acids: CASSLGAQVRETQYF. This sequence joins TRBV5-5 and TRBJ2-5; D uncertain. This CDR3 spans 15 amino acids. Trimming shortened V by 0 bases and J by 4 bases, and 13 bases separated the two germline ends. CDR1 is SGHKS and CDR2 is YYEKEE in the germline V gene (reference sequence).

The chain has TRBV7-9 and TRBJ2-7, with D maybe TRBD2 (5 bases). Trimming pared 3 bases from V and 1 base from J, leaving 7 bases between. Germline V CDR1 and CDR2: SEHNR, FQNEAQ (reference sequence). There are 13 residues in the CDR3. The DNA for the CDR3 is TGTGCCAGCAGCTTGAGGGAGTCCTACGAGCAGTACTTC. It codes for CASSLRESYEQYF. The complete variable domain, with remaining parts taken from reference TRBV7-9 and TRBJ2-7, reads DTGVSQNPRHKITKRGQNVTFRCDPISEHNRLYWYRQTLGQGPEFLTYFQNEAQLEKSRLLSDRFSAERPKGSFSTLEIQRTEQGDSAMYLCASSLRESYEQYFGPGTRLTVT.

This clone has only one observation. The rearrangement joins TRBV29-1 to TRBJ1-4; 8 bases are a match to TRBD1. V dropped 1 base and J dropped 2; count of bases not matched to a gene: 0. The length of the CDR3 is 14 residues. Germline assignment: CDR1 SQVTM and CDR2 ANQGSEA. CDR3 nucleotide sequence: TGCAGCGTTGAAGGGACAGGGACTAATGAAAAACTGTTTTTT. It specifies CSVEGTGTNEKLFF.

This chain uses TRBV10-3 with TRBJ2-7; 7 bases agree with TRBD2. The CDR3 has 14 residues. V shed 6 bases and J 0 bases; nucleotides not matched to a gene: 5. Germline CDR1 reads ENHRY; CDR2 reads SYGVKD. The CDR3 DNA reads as TGTGCCATCAGCCCCGGGACTACCTCCTACGAGCAGTACTTC. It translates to CAISPGTTSYEQYF.

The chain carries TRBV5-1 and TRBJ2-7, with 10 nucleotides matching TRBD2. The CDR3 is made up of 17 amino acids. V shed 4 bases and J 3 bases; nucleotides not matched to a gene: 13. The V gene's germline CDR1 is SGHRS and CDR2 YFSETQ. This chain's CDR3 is CASSQGTSAHRIYEQYF. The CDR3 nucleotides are TGCGCCAGCAGCCAGGGGACTAGCGCTCATCGGATCTACGAGCAGTACTTC.

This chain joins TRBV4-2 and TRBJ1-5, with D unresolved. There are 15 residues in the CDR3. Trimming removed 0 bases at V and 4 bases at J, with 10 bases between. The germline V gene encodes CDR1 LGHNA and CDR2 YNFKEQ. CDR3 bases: TGTGCCAGCAGCCAAGATGGGAGGGATAATCAGCCCCAGCATTTT. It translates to CASSQDGRDNQPQHF.

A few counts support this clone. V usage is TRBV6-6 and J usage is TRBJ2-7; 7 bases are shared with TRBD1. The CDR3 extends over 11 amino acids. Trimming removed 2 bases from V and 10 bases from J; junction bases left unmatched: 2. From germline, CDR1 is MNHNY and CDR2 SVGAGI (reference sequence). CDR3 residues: CASSYRDSQYF. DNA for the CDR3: TGTGCCAGCAGTTACCGGGACAGCCAGTACTTC.

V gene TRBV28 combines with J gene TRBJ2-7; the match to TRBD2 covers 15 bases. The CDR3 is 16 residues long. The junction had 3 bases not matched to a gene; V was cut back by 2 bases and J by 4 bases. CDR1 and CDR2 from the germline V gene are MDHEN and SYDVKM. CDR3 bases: TGTGCCAGCAGTTTAGGGACTAGCGGGAGGTGGTACGAGCAGTACTTC. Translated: CASSLGTSGRWYEQYF.

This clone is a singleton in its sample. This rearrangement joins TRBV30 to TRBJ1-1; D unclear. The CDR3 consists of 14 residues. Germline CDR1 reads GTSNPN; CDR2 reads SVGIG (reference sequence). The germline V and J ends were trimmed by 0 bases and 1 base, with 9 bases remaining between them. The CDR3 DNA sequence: TGTGCCTGGAGTGTACTTACCGAGAACACTGAAGCTTTCTTT. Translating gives CAWSVLTENTEAFF. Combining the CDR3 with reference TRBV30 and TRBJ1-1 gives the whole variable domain SQTIHQWPATLVQPVGSPLSLECTVEGTSNPNLYWYRQAAGRGLQLLFYSVGIGQISSEVPQNLSASRPQDRQFILSSKKLLLSDSGFYLCAWSVLTENTEAFFGQGTRLTVV.

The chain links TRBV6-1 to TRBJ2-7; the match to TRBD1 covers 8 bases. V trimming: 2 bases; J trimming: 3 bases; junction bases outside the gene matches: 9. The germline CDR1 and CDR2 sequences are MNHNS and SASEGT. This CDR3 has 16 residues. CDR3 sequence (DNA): TGTGCCAGCAGTGAAAGTCCGACAGGGGCGATCTACGAGCAGTACTTC. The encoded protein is CASSESPTGAIYEQYF.

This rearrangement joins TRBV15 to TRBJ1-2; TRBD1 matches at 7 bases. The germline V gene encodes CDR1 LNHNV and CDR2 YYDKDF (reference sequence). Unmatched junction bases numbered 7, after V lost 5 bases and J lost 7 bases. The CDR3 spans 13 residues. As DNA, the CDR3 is TGTGCCACCAGCGGCAGGGGGAGAAGTGGCTACACCTTC. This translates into CATSGRGRSGYTF.

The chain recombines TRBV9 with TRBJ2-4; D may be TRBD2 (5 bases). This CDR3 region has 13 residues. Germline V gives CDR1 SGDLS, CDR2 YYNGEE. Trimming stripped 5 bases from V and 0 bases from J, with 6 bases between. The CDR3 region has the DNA TGTGCCAGCAGTGGAGGAGCCAAAAACATTCAGTACTTC. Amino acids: CASSGGAKNIQYF.

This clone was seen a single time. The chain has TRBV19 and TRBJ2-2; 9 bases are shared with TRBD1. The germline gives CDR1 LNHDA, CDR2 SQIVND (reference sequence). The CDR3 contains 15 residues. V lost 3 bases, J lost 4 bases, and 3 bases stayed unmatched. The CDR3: CASSIYRGRTGELFF. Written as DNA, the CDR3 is TGTGCCAGTAGTATTTACAGGGGGCGCACCGGGGAGCTGTTTTTT.

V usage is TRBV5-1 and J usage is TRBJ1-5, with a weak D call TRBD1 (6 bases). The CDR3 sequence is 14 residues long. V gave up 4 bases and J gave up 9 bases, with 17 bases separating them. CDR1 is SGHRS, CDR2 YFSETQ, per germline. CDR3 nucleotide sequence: TGCGCCAGCAGCCCAGAGGGGGGGACGGGGCCCCAGCATTTT. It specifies CASSPEGGTGPQHF. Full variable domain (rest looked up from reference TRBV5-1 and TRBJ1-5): KAGVTQTPRYLIKTRGQQVTLSCSPISGHRSVSWYQQTPGQGLQFLFEYFSETQRNKGNFPGRFSGRQFSNSRSEMNVSTLELGDSALYLCASSPEGGTGPQHFGDGTRLSIL.

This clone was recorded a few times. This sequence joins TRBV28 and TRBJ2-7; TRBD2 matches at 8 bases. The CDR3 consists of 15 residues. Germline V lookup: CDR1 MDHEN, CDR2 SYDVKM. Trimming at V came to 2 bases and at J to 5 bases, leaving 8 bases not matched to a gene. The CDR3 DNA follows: TGTGCCAGCAGTTTAGAGAGCGGGAGCTTCGACGAGCAGTACTTC. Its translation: CASSLESGSFDEQYF. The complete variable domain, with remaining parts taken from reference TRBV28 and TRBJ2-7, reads DVKVTQSSRYLVKRTGEKVFLECVQDMDHENMFWYRQDPGLGLRLIYFSYDVKMKEKGDIPEGYSVSREKKERFSLILESASTNQTSMYLCASSLESGSFDEQYFGPGTRLTVT.

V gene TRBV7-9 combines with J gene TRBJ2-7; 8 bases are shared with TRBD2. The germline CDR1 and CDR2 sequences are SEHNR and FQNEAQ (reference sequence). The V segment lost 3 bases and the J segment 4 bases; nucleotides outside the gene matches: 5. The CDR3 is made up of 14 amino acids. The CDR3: CASSFTGGSYEQYF. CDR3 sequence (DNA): TGTGCCAGCAGCTTTACGGGAGGGAGTTACGAGCAGTACTTC.